Below are 8 T cell receptor beta chains sequenced from a single sample in a study of T cell changes during pregnancy in multiple sclerosis. Assay used: immunoSEQ multiplex PCR; TCRdb lists only in-frame clones, some missing. The sample contains approximately 71,000 clones, over 85% of which appear only once. Specimen: peripheral blood, collected in the second trimester of pregnancy. These receptors were obtained from a female donor with multiple sclerosis, enrolled in a pregnancy study.

The chain combines TRBV11-2 with TRBJ2-5; 9 bases match TRBD1. This CDR3 region has 17 residues. From germline, CDR1 is SGHAT and CDR2 FQNNGV. The J segment lost 4 bases and the V segment lost 0 bases, leaving 9 bases of the junction unmatched. The CDR3 is CASSLDPAGTGTETQYF. The CDR3 bases are TGTGCCAGCAGCTTAGATCCTGCCGGGACAGGGACAGAGACCCAGTACTTC.

This chain joins TRBV11-3 and TRBJ2-3, with 9 bases aligning to TRBD1. Germline lookup yields CDR1 SGHNT and CDR2 YENEEA. The CDR3 is 15 residues long. V shed 2 bases and J 4 bases; nucleotides not matched to a gene: 4. The CDR3 loop is CASSLLRTGADTQYF. CDR3 nucleotides: TGTGCCAGCAGCTTACTCCGGACAGGGGCAGATACGCAGTATTTT.

The genes are TRBV6-5 and TRBJ2-2, with D tentatively TRBD1 (6 bases). V was clipped by 5 bases and J by 1 base, with 11 bases between them. The CDR3 runs to 15 residues. Germline loops: CDR1 MNHEY, CDR2 SVGAGI. This CDR3 is CASSPQGRNTGELFF. In DNA form, the CDR3 reads TGTGCCAGCAGTCCACAGGGCCGGAACACCGGGGAGCTGTTTTTT.

The chain links TRBV9 to TRBJ2-1, with D possibly TRBD1 on 6 matching bases. CDR1 is SGDLS and CDR2 is YYNGEE in the germline V gene. V was shortened by 0 bases and J by 8 bases, with 15 bases between the two germline ends. The CDR3 extends over 15 amino acids. The CDR3 reads CASSVVGADMDEQFF. DNA for the CDR3: TGTGCCAGCAGCGTAGTGGGGGCCGATATGGATGAGCAGTTCTTC.

The chain couples TRBV6-5 to TRBJ2-3; 12 nucleotides match TRBD2. Germline V gives CDR1 MNHEY, CDR2 SVGAGI. The CDR3 spans 14 residues. J gave up 5 bases and V 8 bases, and 5 bases lay outside the gene matches. The CDR3 reads CASRLAGGEDTQYF. The CDR3 DNA reads TGTGCCAGCCGCCTAGCGGGAGGGGAAGATACGCAGTATTTT.

V usage is TRBV28 and J usage is TRBJ1-4, with D tentatively TRBD1 (5 bases). Germline CDR1 reads MDHEN; CDR2 reads SYDVKM. The CDR3 has 15 amino acids. V was clipped by 6 bases and J by 8 bases, with 19 bases between them. In nucleotides, the CDR3 is TGTGCCAGCAGACCCCTCAGGGCGAAGGAAGAAAAACTGTTTTTT. This sequence encodes CASRPLRAKEEKLFF. The full variable domain, in which reference TRBV28 and TRBJ1-4 provide the parts outside the CDR3, is DVKVTQSSRYLVKRTGEKVFLECVQDMDHENMFWYRQDPGLGLRLIYFSYDVKMKEKGDIPEGYSVSREKKERFSLILESASTNQTSMYLCASRPLRAKEEKLFFGSGTQLSVL.

This chain uses TRBV7-2 with TRBJ1-2, with 9 bases aligning to TRBD1. Losses at the gene ends were 5 bases for V and 8 bases for J; bases not matched to a gene: 9. The CDR3 consists of 14 residues. Per germline, CDR1 SGHTA and CDR2 FQGNSA. The CDR3 is CASSRGQGQGGYTF. The CDR3 DNA reads as TGTGCCAGCAGCCGGGGACAGGGTCAAGGCGGCTACACCTTC.

Comments on this clone: One end of the junction fails to match germline, which may point to a read error. The V and J genes are TRBV5-6 and TRBJ1-2; D gene uncertain. The length of the CDR3 is 11 residues. Germline assignment: CDR1 SGHDT and CDR2 YYEEEE. DNA for the CDR3: TGTGCCAGCACGGGGAGCGCAGGTAGCTCCTTC. This translates into CASTGSAGSSF.